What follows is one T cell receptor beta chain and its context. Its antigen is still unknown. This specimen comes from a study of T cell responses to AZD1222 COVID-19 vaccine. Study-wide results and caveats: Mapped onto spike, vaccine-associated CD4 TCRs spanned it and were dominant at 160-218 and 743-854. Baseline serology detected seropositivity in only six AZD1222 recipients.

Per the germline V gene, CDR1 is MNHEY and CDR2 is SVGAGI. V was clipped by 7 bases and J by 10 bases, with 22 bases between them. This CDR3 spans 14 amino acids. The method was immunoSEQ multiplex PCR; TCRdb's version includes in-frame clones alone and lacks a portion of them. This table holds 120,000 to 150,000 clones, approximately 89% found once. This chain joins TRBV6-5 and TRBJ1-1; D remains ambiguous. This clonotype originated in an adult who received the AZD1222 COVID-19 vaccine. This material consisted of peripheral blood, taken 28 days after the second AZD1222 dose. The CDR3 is CASIPGLNDLRAFF. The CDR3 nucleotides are TGTGCCAGCATCCCCGGACTTAATGACCTGAGAGCTTTCTTT.